Here is one T cell receptor beta chain with its context. The clone's antigen remains unknown. It has no much larger one-base neighbor in the sample; base qualities were not kept. These data originate in a study of blood T cell repertoires in COVID-19 (dated by TCRdb to 2020 to 2021). Background for the entire study: Samples from collaborators originated in the United States, Italy and Spain and spanned both the acute and convalescent phases of COVID-19. The prospective study material was composed of cDNA or gDNA derived from T cells, B-cell-depleted T cells, or PBMCs. The dataset comprised deeply sampled blood TCRbeta repertoires from subjects exposed to, actively infected with, or recovered from COVID-19. The repertoires were made available in a free public database intended to serve as a resource for research on the immune response to SARS-CoV-2. Samples were obtained from the ongoing ImmuneRACE study (first 160 participants) and from about 1,300 subjects provided by 6 global collaborators. Sample metadata almost always included a de-identified subject ID, COVID-19 status, age in years and sex. Where HLA class I and class II types were available, the types were taken from metadata supplied by the sample provider, not from assay-based typing.

TCRbeta CDR3 regions were amplified from genomic DNA using the immunoSEQ Assay, a bias-controlled multiplex PCR. In the original analysis: The number of nucleated cells in each sample was estimated by amplification of reference gene primers within the assay. Sequence reads were collapsed and filtered to measure the absolute abundance of every unique TCRbeta CDR3 rearrangement. Productive Simpson clonality was computed per sample as the square root of Simpson's diversity index over productive rearrangements. Not all clones reach the TCRdb copy of this immuneACCESS table, which keeps in-frame sequences only. Checked studies attribute under half of the gap to unresolved V genes and leave the rest unexplained. The V and J calls and clone size were taken over from that table, and D and trimming were inferred from the DNA. For this sample the table gives approximately 270,000 clones, of which approximately 84% were detected only once. Around 1.8% of the sample is taken by the ten largest.

Enrolling through a virtual design, the prospective study's participants ranged in age from roughly 18 to 90 years and lived across about two dozen United States geographic areas. Cohort assignment in the prospective study relied on participant-reported clinical history from a screening survey and a study questionnaire. ImmuneRACE Cohort 3 recovered participants were defined by two consecutive negative NP/OP PCR tests, healthcare professional clearance, or symptom resolution. In the prospective study, mobile phlebotomists collected whole blood, serum and a nasopharyngeal or oropharyngeal swab from each participant. Prospective study participants could optionally give additional blood draws and questionnaires over a roughly 2-month period. Before DNA extraction, prospective study blood samples were shipped either frozen or at room temperature. The research as a whole found: The quantity of clinical and demographic metadata differed by source and by participant and was supplied without curation.

The CDR3 covers 14 residues, taking in both the cysteine and the phenylalanine. The sequence is cut down to CDR3 DNA, 42 bases in frame from base 1. Based on the germline V gene (reference sequence), the CDR1 and CDR2 sequences are MNHEY and SMNVEV. Deletion took 5 bases off V and 5 bases off J, with a span of 14 bases between the germline ends. This receptor was identified in a man in his forties or fifties who had recovered from COVID-19. The sequencing sample was made of PBMCs or T cells enriched from blood (not recorded which). The chain employs TRBV27 and TRBJ2-3; TRBD1 might be the D gene, on 6 matching bases. CDR3 sequence: CASSPGDLVDTQYF. The nucleotides read TGTGCCAGCAGTCCAGGGGACCTAGTAGATACGCAGTATTTT.